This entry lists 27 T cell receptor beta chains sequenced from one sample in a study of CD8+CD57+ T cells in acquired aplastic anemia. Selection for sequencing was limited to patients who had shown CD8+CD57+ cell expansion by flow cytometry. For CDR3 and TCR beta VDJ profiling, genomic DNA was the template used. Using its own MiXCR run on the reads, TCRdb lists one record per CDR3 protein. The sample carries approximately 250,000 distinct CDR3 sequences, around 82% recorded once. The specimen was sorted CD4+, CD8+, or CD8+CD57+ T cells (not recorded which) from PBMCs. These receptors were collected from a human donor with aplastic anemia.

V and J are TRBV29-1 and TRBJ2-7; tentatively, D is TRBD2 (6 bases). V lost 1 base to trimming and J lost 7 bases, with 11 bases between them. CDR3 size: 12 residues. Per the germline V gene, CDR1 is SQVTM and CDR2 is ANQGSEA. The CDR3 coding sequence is TGCAGCGTTGAAGCGGGAGATAGGGAGCAGTACTTC. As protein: CSVEAGDREQYF.

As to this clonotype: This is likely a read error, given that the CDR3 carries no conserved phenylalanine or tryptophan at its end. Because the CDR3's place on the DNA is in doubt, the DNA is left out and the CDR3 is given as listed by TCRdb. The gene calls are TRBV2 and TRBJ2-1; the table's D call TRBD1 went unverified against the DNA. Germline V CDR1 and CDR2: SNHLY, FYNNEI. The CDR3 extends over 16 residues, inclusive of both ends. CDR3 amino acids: CASSEEGGRDYDYNFC.

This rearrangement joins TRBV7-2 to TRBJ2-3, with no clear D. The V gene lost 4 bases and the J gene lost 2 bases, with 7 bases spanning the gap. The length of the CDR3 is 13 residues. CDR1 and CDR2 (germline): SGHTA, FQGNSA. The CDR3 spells CASSYSYTDTQYF. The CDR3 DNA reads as TGTGCCAGCAGCTACTCTTACACAGATACGCAGTATTTT.

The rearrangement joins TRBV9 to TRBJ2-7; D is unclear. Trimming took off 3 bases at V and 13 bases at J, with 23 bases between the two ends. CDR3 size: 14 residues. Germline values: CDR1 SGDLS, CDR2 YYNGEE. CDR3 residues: CASSGRSVAQEFYF. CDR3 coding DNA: TGTGCCAGCAGCGGCCGGTCCGTTGCCCAGGAGTTTTACTTC. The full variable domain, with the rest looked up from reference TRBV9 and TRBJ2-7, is DSGVTQTPKHLITATGQRVTLRCSPRSGDLSVYWYQQSLDQGLQFLIQYYNGEERAKGNILERFSAQQFPDLHSELNLSSLELGDSALYFCASSGRSVAQEFYFGPGTRLTVT.

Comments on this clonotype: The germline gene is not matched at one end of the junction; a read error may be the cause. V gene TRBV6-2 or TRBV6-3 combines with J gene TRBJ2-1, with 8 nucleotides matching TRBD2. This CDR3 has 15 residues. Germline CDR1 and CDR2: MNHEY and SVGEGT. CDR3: CAISVACGGSDEQFF. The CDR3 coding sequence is TGTGCCATCAGTGTCGCCTGCGGGGGGAGCGATGAGCAGTTCTTC.

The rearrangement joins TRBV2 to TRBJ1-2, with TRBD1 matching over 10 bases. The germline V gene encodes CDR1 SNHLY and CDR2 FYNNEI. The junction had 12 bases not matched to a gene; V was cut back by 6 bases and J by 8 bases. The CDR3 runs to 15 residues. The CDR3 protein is CASSVTGGADNGYTF. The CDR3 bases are TGTGCCAGCAGCGTGACAGGGGGCGCCGACAACGGCTACACCTTC.

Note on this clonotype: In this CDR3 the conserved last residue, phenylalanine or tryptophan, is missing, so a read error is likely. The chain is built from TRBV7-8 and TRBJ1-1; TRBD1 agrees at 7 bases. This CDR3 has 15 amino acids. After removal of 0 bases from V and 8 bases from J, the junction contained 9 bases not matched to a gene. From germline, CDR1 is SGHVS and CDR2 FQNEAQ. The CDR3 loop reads CASSLALTGNTEAFC. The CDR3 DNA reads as TGTGCCAGCAGCTTAGCGCTGACAGGGAATACGGAAGCTTTCTGT.

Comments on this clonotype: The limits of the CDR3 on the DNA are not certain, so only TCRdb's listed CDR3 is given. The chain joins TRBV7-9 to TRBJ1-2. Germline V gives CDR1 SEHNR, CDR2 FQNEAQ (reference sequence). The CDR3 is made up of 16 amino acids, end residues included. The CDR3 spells CASSFTRAMSSSSYTF.

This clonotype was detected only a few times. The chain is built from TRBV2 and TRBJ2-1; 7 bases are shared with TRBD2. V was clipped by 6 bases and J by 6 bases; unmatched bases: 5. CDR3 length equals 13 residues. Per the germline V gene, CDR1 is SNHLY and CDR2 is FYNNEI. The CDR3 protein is CASRGGGGNEQFF. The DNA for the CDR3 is TGTGCCAGCAGGGGGGGGGGGGGCAATGAGCAGTTCTTC.

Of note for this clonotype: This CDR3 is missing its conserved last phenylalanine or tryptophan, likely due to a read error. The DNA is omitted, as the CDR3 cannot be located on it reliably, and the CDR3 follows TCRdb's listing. The chain's CDR3 is CASSFERSGRYY. This rearrangement joins TRBV7-9 to TRBJ2-3; the D call TRBD2 from the table was never checked on the DNA. Germline V lookup: CDR1 SEHNR, CDR2 FQNEAQ (reference sequence). The CDR3 comprises 12 residues, both ends counted.

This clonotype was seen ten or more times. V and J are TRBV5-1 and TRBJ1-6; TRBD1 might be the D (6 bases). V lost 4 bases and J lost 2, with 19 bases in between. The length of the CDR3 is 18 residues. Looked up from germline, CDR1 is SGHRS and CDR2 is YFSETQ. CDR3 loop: CASSLLIGGNPYNSPLHF. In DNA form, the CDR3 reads TGCGCCAGCAGCCTCCTCATAGGGGGGAATCCCTATAATTCACCCCTCCACTTT. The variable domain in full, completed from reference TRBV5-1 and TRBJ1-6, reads KAGVTQTPRYLIKTRGQQVTLSCSPISGHRSVSWYQQTPGQGLQFLFEYFSETQRNKGNFPGRFSGRQFSNSRSEMNVSTLELGDSALYLCASSLLIGGNPYNSPLHFGNGTRLTVT.

CDR3 residues: CASSDTPSYEQYF. The CDR3 region has the DNA TGTGCCAGCAGTGACACCCCCTCCTACGAGCAGTACTTC. The chain couples TRBV25-1 to TRBJ2-7; D call uncertain. The CDR3 runs 13 residues. Germline-derived CDR1 and CDR2 are MGHDK and SYGVNS. V dropped 3 bases and J dropped 0 bases, with 6 bases sitting between them.

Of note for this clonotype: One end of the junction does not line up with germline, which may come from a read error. The CDR3, as DNA: TGTGCCAGCAGCTCAGCCGGGGCTCGGGGAGAGACGCATTTT. Encoded protein: CASSSAGARGETHF. The rearrangement links TRBV7-3 to TRBJ2-3, with D possibly called TRBD1 or TRBD2 (5 bases each). Germline V gene sequence: CDR1 SGHTA, CDR2 FQGTGA. This CDR3 spans 14 amino acids.

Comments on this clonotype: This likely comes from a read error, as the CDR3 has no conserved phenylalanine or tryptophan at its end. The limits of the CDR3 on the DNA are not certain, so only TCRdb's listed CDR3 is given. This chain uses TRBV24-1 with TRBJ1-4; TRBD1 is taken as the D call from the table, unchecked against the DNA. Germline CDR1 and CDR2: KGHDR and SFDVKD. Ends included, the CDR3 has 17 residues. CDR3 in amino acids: CATSDKKAGDRELTMAI.

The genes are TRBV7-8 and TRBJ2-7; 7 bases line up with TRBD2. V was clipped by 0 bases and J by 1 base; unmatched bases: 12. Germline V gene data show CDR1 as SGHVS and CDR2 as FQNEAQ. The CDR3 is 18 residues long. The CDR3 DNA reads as TGTGCCAGCAGCTTAGCTCGAGGCGGGACTACCCTTTCCTACGAGCAGTACGTC. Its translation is CASSLARGGTTLSYEQYV.

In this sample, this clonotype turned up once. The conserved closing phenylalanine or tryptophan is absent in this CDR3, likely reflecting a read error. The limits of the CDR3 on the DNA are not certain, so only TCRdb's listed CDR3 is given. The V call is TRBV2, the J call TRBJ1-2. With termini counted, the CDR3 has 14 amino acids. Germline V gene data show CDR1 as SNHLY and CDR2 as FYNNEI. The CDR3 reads CASGEAGSNKGYIC.

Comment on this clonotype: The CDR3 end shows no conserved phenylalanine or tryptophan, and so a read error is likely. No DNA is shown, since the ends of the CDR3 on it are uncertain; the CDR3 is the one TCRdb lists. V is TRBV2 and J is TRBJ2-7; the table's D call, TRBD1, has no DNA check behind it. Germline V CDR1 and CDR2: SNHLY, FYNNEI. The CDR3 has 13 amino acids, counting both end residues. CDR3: CASSPAEGPDGQY.

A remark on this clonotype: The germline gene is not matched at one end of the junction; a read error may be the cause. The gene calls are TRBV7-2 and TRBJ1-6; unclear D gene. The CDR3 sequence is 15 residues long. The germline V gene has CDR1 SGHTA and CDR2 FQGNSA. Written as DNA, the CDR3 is TGTGCCAGCAGCATTCATCCGGGTGAGACTTCACCTCTCCACTTT. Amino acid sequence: CASSIHPGETSPLHF.

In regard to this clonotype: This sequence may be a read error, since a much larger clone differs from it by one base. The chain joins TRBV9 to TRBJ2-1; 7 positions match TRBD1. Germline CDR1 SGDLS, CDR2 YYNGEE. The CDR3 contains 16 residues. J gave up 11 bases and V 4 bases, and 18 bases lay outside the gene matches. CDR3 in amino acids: CASSLGGQSTDTQQFF. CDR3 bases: TGTGCCAGCAGCCTAGGGGGACAGAGCACAGATACGCAGCAGTTCTTC.

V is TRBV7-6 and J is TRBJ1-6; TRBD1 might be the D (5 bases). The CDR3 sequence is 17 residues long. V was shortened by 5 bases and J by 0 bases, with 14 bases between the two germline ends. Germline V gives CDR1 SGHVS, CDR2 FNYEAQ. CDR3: CASSPAGDSSYNSPLHF. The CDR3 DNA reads TGTGCCAGCAGCCCAGCGGGGGATAGCTCCTATAATTCACCCCTCCACTTT.

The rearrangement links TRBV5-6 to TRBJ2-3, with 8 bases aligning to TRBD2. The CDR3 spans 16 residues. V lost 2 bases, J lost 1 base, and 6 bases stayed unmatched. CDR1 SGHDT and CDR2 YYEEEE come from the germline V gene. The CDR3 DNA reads TGTGCCAGCAGCTTAAACGTGCGGGGGGGCACAGATACGCAGTATTTT. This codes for CASSLNVRGGTDTQYF.

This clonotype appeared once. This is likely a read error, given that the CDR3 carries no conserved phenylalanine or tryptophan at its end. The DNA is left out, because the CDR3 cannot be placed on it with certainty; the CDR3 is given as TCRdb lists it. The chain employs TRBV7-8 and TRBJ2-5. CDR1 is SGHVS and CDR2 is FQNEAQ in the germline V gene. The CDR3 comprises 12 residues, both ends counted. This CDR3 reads CASSLARETDTL.

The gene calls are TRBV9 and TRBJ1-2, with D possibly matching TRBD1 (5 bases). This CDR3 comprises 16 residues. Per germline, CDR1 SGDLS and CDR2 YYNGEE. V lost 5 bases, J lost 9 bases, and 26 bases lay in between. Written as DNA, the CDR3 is TGTGCCAGCAGTTGTGAAGAGAGGGACTCGGAGGATCGCTACACCTTC. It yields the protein CASSCEERDSEDRYTF.

CDR3 sequence: CASSSGGGATVRRMYF. CDR3 in DNA: TGTGCCAGCAGCTCCGGGGGGGGTGCGACAGTACGCAGGATGTATTTT. The genes are TRBV7-2 and TRBJ2-3, with 8 positions matching TRBD2. CDR1 and CDR2 (germline): SGHTA, FQGNSA. V shed 4 bases, J shed 14 bases, and the junction held 20 bases outside the gene matches. The CDR3 loop spans 16 amino acids.

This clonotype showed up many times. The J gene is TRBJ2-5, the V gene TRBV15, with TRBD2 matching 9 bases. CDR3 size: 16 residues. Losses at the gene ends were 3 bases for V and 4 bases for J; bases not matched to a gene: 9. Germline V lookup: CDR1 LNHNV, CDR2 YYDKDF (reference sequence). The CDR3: CATSSSSGTWGETQYF. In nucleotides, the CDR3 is TGTGCCACCAGCAGTTCTAGCGGGACTTGGGGAGAGACCCAGTACTTC.

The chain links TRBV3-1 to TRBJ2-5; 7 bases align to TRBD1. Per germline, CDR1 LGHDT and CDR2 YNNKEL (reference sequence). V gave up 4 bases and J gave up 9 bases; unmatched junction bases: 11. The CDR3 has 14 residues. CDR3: CASSRRTGSDAQYF. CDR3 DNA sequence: TGTGCCAGCAGCCGCCGGACAGGAAGCGATGCCCAGTACTTC.

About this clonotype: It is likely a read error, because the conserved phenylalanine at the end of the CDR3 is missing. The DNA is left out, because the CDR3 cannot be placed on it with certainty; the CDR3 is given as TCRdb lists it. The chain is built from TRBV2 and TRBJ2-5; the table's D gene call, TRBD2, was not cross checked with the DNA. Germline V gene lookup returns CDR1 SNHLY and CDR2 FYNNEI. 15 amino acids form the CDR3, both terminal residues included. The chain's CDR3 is CASGDGGTYTQNFDS.